This T cell receptor beta chain was documented in a study of blood T cell repertoires in COVID-19 (dated by TCRdb to the early 2020s). Describing the broader study: Collaborator samples came from the United States, Italy and Spain and covered acute and convalescent phases of COVID-19. Where available, HLA class I and class II types were taken from metadata supplied by the sample provider and were not determined by assay-based typing. The repertoires were released in a freely available public database meant as a resource for research on the immune response to SARS-CoV-2. The samples were drawn from two sources: the first 160 participants of the ongoing ImmuneRACE study, and 1,000 to 1,500 subjects contributed by 6 global collaborators. Sample metadata almost always included a de-identified subject ID, COVID-19 status, age in years and sex. The dataset comprised deeply sampled blood TCRbeta repertoires from subjects exposed to, actively infected with, or recovered from COVID-19. The material from the prospective study consisted of cDNA or gDNA derived from T cells, B-cell-depleted T cells, or PBMCs.

Sequences LNHDA (CDR1) and SQIVND (CDR2) are obtained from the germline V gene (reference sequence). Inclusive of the bounding cysteine and phenylalanine, the CDR3 is 12 residues long. The kept DNA is CDR3 alone, 36 bases in frame from the first base. The junction carries 13 bases between V and J, which are trimmed by 8 bases and 6 bases respectively. This clone is a singleton in its sample. This receptor's antigen is unknown. It has no much larger one-base neighbor in the sample; base qualities were not kept. Results and caveats for the whole study, not just this receptor: The quantity of clinical and demographic metadata differed by source and by participant and was supplied without curation.

The collaborating institutions used their own protocols to collect whole blood in K2EDTA tubes. Collaborator samples were shipped for TCRbeta analysis as frozen whole blood, isolated PBMCs, or DNA extracted from either sample type. TCRbeta CDR3 regions were amplified from genomic DNA using the immunoSEQ Assay, a bias-controlled multiplex PCR. As for the authors' bioinformatics: Within the assay, amplification of reference gene primers was used to estimate how many nucleated cells each sample contained. To quantify the absolute abundance of each unique TCRbeta CDR3 rearrangement, sequence reads were collapsed and filtered. For each sample, productive Simpson clonality was calculated by taking the square root of Simpson's diversity index across productive rearrangements. TCRdb retrieved this table from immuneACCESS and kept in-frame rearrangements only. Not all clones are present; in checked studies, unresolved V genes account for under half, and no reason is known for the remainder. The DNA gave D and trimming, while V, J and clone size come from that table. For this sample there are under 200,000 clones; roughly 90% appear just once. The biggest ten clones account for about 0.72% of the sample.

The material sequenced was peripheral blood. This clonotype was obtained from a woman between 65 and 79 years old with acute or convalescent COVID-19. In this chain, TRBV19 is recombined with TRBJ1-2; TRBD1 is perhaps the D gene, given 5 matching bases. The CDR3 is CASSPQAHGYTF. The DNA sequence is TGTGCCAGTTCCCCACAGGCCCATGGCTACACCTTC. This CDR3, with the reference TRBV19 and TRBJ1-2 proteins standing in past its ends, gives the full variable domain DGGITQSPKYLFRKEGQNVTLSCEQNLNHDAMYWYRQDPGQGLRLIYYSQIVNDFQKGDIAEGYSVSREKKESFPLTVTSAQKNPTAFYLCASSPQAHGYTFGSGTRLTVV.